Each of the 5 T cell receptor beta chains below was sequenced from the same sample in a study of early T cells in non-severe SARS-CoV-2 infection (dated by TCRdb to the early 2020s). Library preparation employed 5' RACE. Data came from a NextSeq 500. TCRdb took the public reads, trimmed them with fastp at Q25, ran MiXCR for clone calling and kept in-frame beta chains. Rows with a matching CDR3 protein are joined into one entry that keeps the most common DNA and genes. This sample comprises roughly 75,000 distinct CDR3 sequences, over 9% of them detected only once. The top ten clonotypes cover approximately 4.8% of the sample. Sequencing input: whole blood. The receptors shown here come from an adult who was a healthcare worker with PCR-confirmed SARS-CoV-2 infection or an uninfected control (not recorded which).

This clonotype was counted between two and nine times. This chain joins TRBV11-2 and TRBJ1-6; D is unresolved. CDR1 and CDR2 from the germline V gene are SGHAT and FQNNGV. Trimming removed 5 bases from V and 10 bases from J, with 9 bases in between. The CDR3 length is 12 residues. CDR3 in amino acids: CASSRLGSPLHF. The CDR3 nucleotides read TGTGCCAGCAGCCGTTTGGGATCACCCCTCCACTTT. The variable domain in full, completed from reference TRBV11-2 and TRBJ1-6, reads EAGVAQSPRYKIIEKRQSVAFWCNPISGHATLYWYQQILGQGPKLLIQFQNNGVVDDSQLPKDRFSAERLKGVDSTLKIQPAKLEDSAVYLCASSRLGSPLHFGNGTRLTVT.

This clonotype was seen ten or more times. J is TRBJ1-2 and V is TRBV27; 8 bases line up with TRBD1. Germline trimming cut 2 bases from V and 4 bases from J; bases unmatched to any gene: 6. CDR1 and CDR2 from the germline V gene are MNHEY and SMNVEV (reference sequence). The CDR3 totals 15 residues. The CDR3: CASSLIGQGSYGYTF. The DNA of the CDR3 is TGTGCCAGCAGTTTAATAGGACAGGGCAGCTATGGCTACACCTTC.

This clonotype was seen only a few times. The J gene is TRBJ1-1, the V gene TRBV5-1, with D possibly matching TRBD1 (5 bases). The CDR3 extends over 14 amino acids. Trimming stripped 0 bases from V and 1 base from J, with 7 bases between. Germline V gene data show CDR1 as SGHRS and CDR2 as YFSETQ. CDR3 bases: TGCGCCAGCAGCTTGGAGGGGCGGAACACTGAAGCTTTCTTT. As protein: CASSLEGRNTEAFF.

This clonotype was seen a handful of times. V and J are TRBV2 and TRBJ2-3; unclear D gene. The CDR3 runs to 12 residues. The germline V and J ends were trimmed by 5 bases and 10 bases, with 13 bases remaining between them. CDR1 is SNHLY, CDR2 FYNNEI, per germline. CDR3 DNA: TGTGCCAGCAGTAGAGACAAGAGCGCGCAGTATTTT. This codes for CASSRDKSAQYF.

This clonotype appeared many times. The chain carries TRBV5-4 and TRBJ2-1; 11 positions match TRBD2. Germline V gene lookup returns CDR1 SGHNT and CDR2 YYREEE (reference sequence). CDR3 length: 16 residues. J lost 0 bases, V lost 10 bases, and 9 bases had no gene match. The CDR3 sequence is CASAGLAASSYNEQFF. CDR3 in DNA: TGTGCCTCCGCGGGACTAGCGGCAAGCTCCTACAATGAGCAGTTCTTC.